Below, 19 T cell receptor beta chains from the same sample are listed, as sequenced in a study of T cell repertoires in cytomegalovirus infection. TCRdb redid the calling of the reads with MiXCR, one entry per CDR3 protein. The profile covers around 300,000 distinct CDR3 sequences, with around 25% appearing a single time and roughly 14% taken by the ten largest. The sample taken for sequencing was PBMCs. These receptors all stem from a human donor in good health (CMV status not recorded). Some clones in this sample may be carry-over from other donors' samples.

This clonotype was picked up many times. The genes are TRBV10-3 and TRBJ1-1; possibly TRBD1 for D (5 bases). The V end was cut by 6 bases, the J end by 2 bases, with 7 bases between. The CDR3 is 12 amino acids. The germline V gene has CDR1 ENHRY and CDR2 SYGVKD. The CDR3 loop is CAISDSNTEAFF. The DNA of the CDR3 is TGTGCCATCAGCGACAGTAACACTGAAGCTTTCTTT.

In this sample, this clonotype turned up a few times. The chain links TRBV28 to TRBJ1-3, with D tentatively TRBD1 (5 bases). Trimming cost V 5 bases and J 0 bases, with 17 bases left between them. The CDR3 runs to 17 residues. Looked up from germline, CDR1 is MDHEN and CDR2 is SYDVKM. The CDR3 reads CASSLVNRLSSGNTIYF. The CDR3 bases are TGTGCCAGCAGTCTCGTCAACAGGCTATCCTCTGGAAACACCATATATTTT.

This chain connects TRBV27 to TRBJ1-4; D not certain. The V gene's germline CDR1 is MNHEY and CDR2 SMNVEV (reference sequence). V dropped 2 bases and J dropped 0 bases, with 7 bases sitting between them. The CDR3 covers 15 residues. In nucleotides, the CDR3 is TGTGCCAGCAGTTTACAGGAGCCAACTAATGAAAAACTGTTTTTT. It encodes CASSLQEPTNEKLFF.

This clonotype showed up just a few times. The rearrangement links TRBV10-3 to TRBJ2-3; 8 bases agree with TRBD1. The J segment lost 0 bases and the V segment lost 10 bases, leaving 3 bases of the junction unmatched. This CDR3 has 13 residues. Germline values: CDR1 ENHRY, CDR2 SYGVKD. The CDR3 is CATTGGSTDTQYF. The CDR3 bases are TGTGCCACCACAGGGGGAAGCACAGATACGCAGTATTTT.

This clonotype showed up many times. The V and J genes are TRBV28 and TRBJ1-5; D may be TRBD1 (5 bases). With 8 bases removed from V and 1 base from J, the gap between germline ends came to 18 bases. CDR1 MDHEN and CDR2 SYDVKM come from the germline V gene. This CDR3 contains 16 residues. The CDR3 loop reads CASPEQGRKSNQPQHF. As DNA, the CDR3 is TGTGCCAGCCCTGAGCAGGGAAGGAAAAGCAATCAGCCCCAGCATTTT.

In its sample, this clonotype was seen many times. The rearrangement joins TRBV7-2 to TRBJ1-1; D gene unclear. Looked up from germline, CDR1 is SGHTA and CDR2 is FQGNSA. The CDR3 runs 14 residues. The V end lost 5 bases, the J end lost 1 base, and 11 bases lay between the germline ends. In DNA, the CDR3 is TGTGCCAGCAGCCTATCTCCATCGAACACTGAAGCTTTCTTT. Translating gives CASSLSPSNTEAFF.

This chain joins TRBV11-2 and TRBJ2-1; D may be TRBD1 or TRBD2 (5 bases each). The length of the CDR3 is 16 residues. CDR1 and CDR2 from the germline V gene are SGHAT and FQNNGV. With 5 bases removed from V and 0 bases from J, the gap between germline ends came to 14 bases. In nucleotides, the CDR3 is TGTGCCAGCAGCCCACGGGACCCCGGCTCCTACAATGAGCAGTTCTTC. Translating gives CASSPRDPGSYNEQFF.

V gene TRBV2 combines with J gene TRBJ2-7; weak D call: TRBD2 (6 bases). This CDR3 is built from 15 residues. The V and J ends lost 6 bases and 0 bases respectively, with 15 bases between them. The germline gives CDR1 SNHLY, CDR2 FYNNEI. CDR3 region: CASRYRDGSSYEQYF. In DNA form, the CDR3 reads TGTGCCAGCAGATACCGGGACGGGAGCTCCTACGAGCAGTACTTC.

V is TRBV2 and J is TRBJ2-2; 9 positions agree with TRBD1. This CDR3 contains 15 residues. The V and J ends lost 6 bases and 5 bases, in that order; junction bases with no gene match: 7. Germline V gene lookup returns CDR1 SNHLY and CDR2 FYNNEI. CDR3 region: CASRSQGARTGELFF. The CDR3 nucleotides are TGTGCCAGCAGATCACAGGGGGCGAGGACCGGGGAGCTGTTTTTT.

There are a few counts of this clonotype. This chain links TRBV6-1 with TRBJ1-5; possibly TRBD1 for D (5 bases). V was clipped by 5 bases and J by 4 bases, with 15 bases between them. Germline CDR1 is MNHNS and CDR2 is SASEGT. This CDR3 spans 15 amino acids. CDR3 residues: CASSSRAVGNQPQHF. Here the CDR3 DNA reads TGTGCCAGCAGTAGCAGGGCGGTTGGAAATCAGCCCCAGCATTTT.

V usage is TRBV6-2 or TRBV6-3 and J usage is TRBJ2-5; D is possibly TRBD1 (6 bases). Germline loops: CDR1 MNHEY, CDR2 SVGEGT. The CDR3 runs to 15 residues. V shed 0 bases and J shed 4 bases, with 12 bases lying between them. The CDR3 coding sequence is TGTGCCAGCAGTTACTCAACAGGGTGGGGAGAGACCCAGTACTTC. Translation gives CASSYSTGWGETQYF.

This chain joins TRBV5-5 and TRBJ1-6; 8 bases map to TRBD1. The CDR3 has 16 amino acids. V lost 3 bases and J lost 7; bases outside the gene matches: 9. Per germline, CDR1 SGHKS and CDR2 YYEKEE (reference sequence). This CDR3 is CASSWEGQGANSPLHF. CDR3 DNA sequence: TGTGCCAGCAGCTGGGAGGGCCAGGGGGCGAATTCACCCCTCCACTTT.

This clonotype was counted only a few times. V and J are TRBV2 and TRBJ2-1, with D possibly being TRBD2 (5 bases). Trimming stripped 5 bases from V and 8 bases from J, with 16 bases between. Germline V gene lookup returns CDR1 SNHLY and CDR2 FYNNEI. This CDR3 comprises 14 residues. The CDR3 is CASSSAGLLYEQFF. The CDR3 bases are TGTGCCAGCAGTTCCGCGGGTCTCCTCTATGAGCAGTTCTTC.

This chain joins TRBV7-2 and TRBJ2-7; D tentatively fits TRBD1 or TRBD2 (6 bases each). Germline CDR1 is SGHTA and CDR2 is FQGNSA. The CDR3 extends over 14 amino acids. V shed 1 base and J shed 5 bases, with 12 bases lying between them. CDR3 region: CASSLGWGAHEQYF. Written as DNA, the CDR3 is TGTGCCAGCAGCTTAGGGTGGGGGGCCCACGAGCAGTACTTC. Filled out from reference TRBV7-2 and TRBJ2-7, the complete variable domain reads GAGVSQSPSNKVTEKGKDVELRCDPISGHTALYWYRQSLGQGLEFLIYFQGNSAPDKSGLPSDRFSAERTGGSVSTLTIQRTQQEDSAVYLCASSLGWGAHEQYFGPGTRLTVT.

This chain links TRBV12-3 or TRBV12-4 with TRBJ1-5, with a possible D match to TRBD1 (5 bases). V shed 5 bases and J shed 7 bases, with 12 bases lying between them. The CDR3 extends over 13 amino acids. In nucleotides, the CDR3 is TGTGCCAGCAGTAAGACAGTCGACCAGCCCCAGCATTTT. Translation: CASSKTVDQPQHF.

V and J are TRBV12-3 or TRBV12-4 and TRBJ1-1; D possibly corresponds to TRBD1 (6 bases). The V and J ends lost 5 bases and 0 bases respectively, with 13 bases between them. The CDR3 is made up of 15 amino acids. The CDR3 spells CASSPSDRLNTEAFF. Written as DNA, the CDR3 is TGTGCCAGCAGTCCATCGGACAGACTGAACACTGAAGCTTTCTTT.

This rearrangement joins TRBV6-6 to TRBJ1-5; possibly TRBD1 for D (6 bases). Germline V lookup: CDR1 MNHNY, CDR2 SVGAGI (reference sequence). The CDR3 contains 16 residues. V shed 0 bases and J shed 6 bases, with 15 bases lying between them. CDR3 nucleotides: TGTGCCAGCAGTTACTCGTACCCAGGGGCGGCTCAGCCCCAGCATTTT. Translation gives CASSYSYPGAAQPQHF.

This clonotype was seen at least ten times. V and J are TRBV7-2 and TRBJ2-1; a weak D match, TRBD1 (5 bases). The CDR3 has 14 residues. V was trimmed by 3 bases and J by 10 bases, leaving 16 bases between them. CDR1 is SGHTA and CDR2 is FQGNSA in the germline V gene. The DNA of the CDR3 is TGTGCCAGCAGCTTGGTCAGGGTCGAAGGCGAGCAGTTCTTC. Protein: CASSLVRVEGEQFF.

This clonotype showed up many times. The rearrangement joins TRBV6-5 to TRBJ1-4; D unresolved. V was clipped by 0 bases and J by 3 bases, with 17 bases between them. This CDR3 has 18 amino acids. CDR1 and CDR2 (germline): MNHEY, SVGAGI. The CDR3 sequence: CASSYSFVIPGANEKLFF. As DNA, the CDR3 is TGTGCCAGCAGTTACTCTTTTGTTATTCCAGGTGCTAATGAAAAACTGTTTTTT.